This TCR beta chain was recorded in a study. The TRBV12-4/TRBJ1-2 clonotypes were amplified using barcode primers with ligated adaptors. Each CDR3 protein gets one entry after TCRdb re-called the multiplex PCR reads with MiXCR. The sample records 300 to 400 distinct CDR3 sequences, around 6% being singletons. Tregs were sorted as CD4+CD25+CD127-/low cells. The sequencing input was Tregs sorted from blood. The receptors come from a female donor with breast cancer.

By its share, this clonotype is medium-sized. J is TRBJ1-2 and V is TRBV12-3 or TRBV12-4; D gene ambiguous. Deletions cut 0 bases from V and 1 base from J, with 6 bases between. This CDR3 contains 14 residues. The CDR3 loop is CASSLAGINYGYTF. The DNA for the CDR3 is TGTGCCAGCAGTTTAGCAGGGATTAACTATGGCTACACCTTC.